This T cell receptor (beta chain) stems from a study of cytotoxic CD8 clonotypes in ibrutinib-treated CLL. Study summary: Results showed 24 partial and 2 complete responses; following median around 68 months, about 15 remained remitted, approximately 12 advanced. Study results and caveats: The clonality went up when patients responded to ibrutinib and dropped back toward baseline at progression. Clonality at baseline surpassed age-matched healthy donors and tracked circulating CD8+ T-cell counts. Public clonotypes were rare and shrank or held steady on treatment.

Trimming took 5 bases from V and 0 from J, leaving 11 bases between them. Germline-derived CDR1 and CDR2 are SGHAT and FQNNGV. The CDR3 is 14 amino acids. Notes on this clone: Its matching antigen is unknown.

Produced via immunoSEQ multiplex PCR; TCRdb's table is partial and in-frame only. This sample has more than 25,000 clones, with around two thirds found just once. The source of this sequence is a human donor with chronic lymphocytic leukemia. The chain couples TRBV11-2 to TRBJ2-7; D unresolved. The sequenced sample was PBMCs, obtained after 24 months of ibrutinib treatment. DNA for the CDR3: TGTGCCAGCAGCGTTGGATTCAGCTCCTACGAGCAGTACTTC. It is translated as CASSVGFSSYEQYF.